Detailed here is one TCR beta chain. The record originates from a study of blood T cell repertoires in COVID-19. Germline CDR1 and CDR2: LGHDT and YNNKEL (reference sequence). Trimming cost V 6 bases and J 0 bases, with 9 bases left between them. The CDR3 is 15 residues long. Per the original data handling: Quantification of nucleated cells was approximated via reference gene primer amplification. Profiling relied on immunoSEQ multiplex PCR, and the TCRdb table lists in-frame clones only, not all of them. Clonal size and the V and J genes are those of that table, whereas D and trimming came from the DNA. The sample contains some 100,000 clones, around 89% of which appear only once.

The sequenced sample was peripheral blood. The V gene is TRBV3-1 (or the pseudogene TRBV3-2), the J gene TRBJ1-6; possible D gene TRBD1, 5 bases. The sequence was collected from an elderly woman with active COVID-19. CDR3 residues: CASRTGSSYNSPLHF. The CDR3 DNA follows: TGTGCCAGCAGAACAGGTAGCTCCTATAATTCACCCCTCCACTTT.